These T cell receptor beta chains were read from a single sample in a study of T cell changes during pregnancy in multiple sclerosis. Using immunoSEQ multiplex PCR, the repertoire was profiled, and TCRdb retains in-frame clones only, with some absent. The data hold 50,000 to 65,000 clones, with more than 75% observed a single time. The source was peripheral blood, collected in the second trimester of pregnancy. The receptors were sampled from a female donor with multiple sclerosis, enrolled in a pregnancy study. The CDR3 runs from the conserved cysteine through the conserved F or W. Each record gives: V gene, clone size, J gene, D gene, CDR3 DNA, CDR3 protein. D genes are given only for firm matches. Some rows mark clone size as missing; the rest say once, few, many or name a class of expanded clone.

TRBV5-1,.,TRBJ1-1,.,TGCGCCAGCAGCTTGCACAGATTGAACACTGAAGCTTTCTTT,CASSLHRLNTEAFF
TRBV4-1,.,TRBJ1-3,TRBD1,TGCGCCAGCAGCTTTCGACAGGGGGTAAATGGAAACACCATATATTTT,CASSFRQGVNGNTIYF
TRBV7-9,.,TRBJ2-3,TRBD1,TGTGCCAGCAGCTTACAGGGGGCTTACACAGATACGCAGTATTTT,CASSLQGAYTDTQYF
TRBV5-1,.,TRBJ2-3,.,TGCGCCAGCAGCTTGGATCCAGGGAGCACAGATACGCAGTATTTT,CASSLDPGSTDTQYF
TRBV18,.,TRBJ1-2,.,TGTGCCAGCTCAGAACAGGGTTGGGATGGCTACACCTTC,CASSEQGWDGYTF
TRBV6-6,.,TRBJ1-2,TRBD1,TGTGCCAGCAATAAGGGACAGGGGTATGGCTACACCTTC,CASNKGQGYGYTF
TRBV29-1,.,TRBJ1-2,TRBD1,TGCAGCCCCTGCGTGTCTGTCGGACAGCAGGGGGGCTATGGCTACACCTTC,CSPCVSVGQQGGYGYTF
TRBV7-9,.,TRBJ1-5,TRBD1,TGTGCCAGCAGCTCAGATGGACAGGACTTTGGTCAGCCCCAGCATTTT,CASSSDGQDFGQPQHF
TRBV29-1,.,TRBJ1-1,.,TGCAGCGTTGAAGATCTAGGGGTAGCTTTCTTT,CSVEDLGVAFF
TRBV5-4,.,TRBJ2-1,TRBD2,TGTGCCAGCAGCGAACTACTAGCGGGGGACCCAAATGAGCAGTTCTTC,CASSELLAGDPNEQFF
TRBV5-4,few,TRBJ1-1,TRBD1,TGTGCCAGCAGCTTGGCGGGGACAGGGCCGAACACTGAAGCTTTCTTT,CASSLAGTGPNTEAFF
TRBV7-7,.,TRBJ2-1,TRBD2,TGTGCTAGCAGTGTAGATGGCGGGGGGGGAACCGAGCAGTTCTTC,CASSVDGGGGTEQFF
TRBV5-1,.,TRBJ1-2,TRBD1,TGCGCCAGCAGCTTTGGACAGGACTATGGCTACACCTTC,CASSFGQDYGYTF
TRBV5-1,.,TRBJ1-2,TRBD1,TGCGCCAGCAGCTTCCGGCAGGGGGCGATCTATGGCTACACCTTC,CASSFRQGAIYGYTF
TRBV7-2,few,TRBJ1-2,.,TGTGCCAGCAGCCCGGGACTTTCCGGCTACACCTTC,CASSPGLSGYTF
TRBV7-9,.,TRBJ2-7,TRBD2,TGTGCCAGCAGCTACCTAGCGGGGGGTGCCTACGAGCAGTACTTC,CASSYLAGGAYEQYF
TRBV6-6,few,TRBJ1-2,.,TGTGCCAGCAGTTCCCGTACACAGGGCCGAAATCACGGCTACACCTTC,CASSSRTQGRNHGYTF
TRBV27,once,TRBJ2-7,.,TGTGCCAGCAGTTTCGGACAGAATTGGGCCGAGCAGTACTTC,CASSFGQNWAEQYF
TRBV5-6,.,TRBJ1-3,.,TGTGCCAGCAGCTCCGTACGGGGGGGACGCACCATATATTTT,CASSSVRGGRTIYF
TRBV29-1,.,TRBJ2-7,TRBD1,TGCAGCGCTGGGACAGAGGCCTACGAGCAGTACTTC,CSAGTEAYEQYF
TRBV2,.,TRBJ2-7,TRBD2,TGTGCCAGCAGTGCTACGGGGACTAGGTGGGAGCAGTACTTC,CASSATGTRWEQYF
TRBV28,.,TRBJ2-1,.,TGTGCCAGCACCACTCTAAATGAGCAGTTCTTC,CASTTLNEQFF
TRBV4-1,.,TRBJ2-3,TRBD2,TGCGCCAGCAGCCTCCTAGCGGGGGTCACAGATACGCAGTATTTT,CASSLLAGVTDTQYF
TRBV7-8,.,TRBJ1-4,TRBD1,TGTGCCAGCAGTTTGAACAGGGGAGAAAAACTGTTTTTT,CASSLNRGEKLFF
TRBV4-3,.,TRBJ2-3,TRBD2,TGCGCCAGCAGCCAGGCTAGCGGGGGGGCCTTAGATACGCAGTATTTT,CASSQASGGALDTQYF
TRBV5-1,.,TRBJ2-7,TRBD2,TGCGCCAGCAGCTTGTTTCATCTAGCGGGGGGGCACGAGCAGTACTTC,CASSLFHLAGGHEQYF
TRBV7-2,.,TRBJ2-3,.,TGTGCCAGCAGCTTGTTCACGGGTACCGGTACGCAGTATTTT,CASSLFTGTGTQYF
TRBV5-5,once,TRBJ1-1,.,TGTGCCAGCAGCTATTGGGTCCAGGACACTGAAGCTTTCTTT,CASSYWVQDTEAFF
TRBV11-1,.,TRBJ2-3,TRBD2,TGTGCCAGCAGCTTTTACCGGGGGGGCACAGATACGCAGTATTTT,CASSFYRGGTDTQYF
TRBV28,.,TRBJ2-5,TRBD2,TGTGCCAGCAGTTTATCGGTGACTAGCGTCCGGGGGACCCAGTACTTC,CASSLSVTSVRGTQYF
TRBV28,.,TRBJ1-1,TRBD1,TGTGCCAGCAGGACAGGGATATCGAACACTGAAGCTTTCTTT,CASRTGISNTEAFF
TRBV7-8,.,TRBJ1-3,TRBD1,TGTGCCAGCAGCTTACGGGACAGGGATCTCTCTGGAAACACCATATATTTT,CASSLRDRDLSGNTIYF
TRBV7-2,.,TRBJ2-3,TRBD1,TGTGCCAGCAGTAAAAACAGGGGAACCACAGATACGCAGTATTTT,CASSKNRGTTDTQYF
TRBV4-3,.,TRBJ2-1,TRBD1,TGCGCCAGCAGCCAAGAGACAGGGTATAACAATGAGCAGTTCTTC,CASSQETGYNNEQFF
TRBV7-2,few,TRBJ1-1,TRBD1,TGTGCCAGCAGCGTCATCCGGGACAGTGAAGCTTTCTTT,CASSVIRDSEAFF
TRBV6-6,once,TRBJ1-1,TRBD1,TGTGCCAGCAGCCTGACAGGGGGTGGCACTGAAGCTTTCTTT,CASSLTGGGTEAFF
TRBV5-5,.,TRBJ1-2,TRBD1,TGTGCCAGCAGCGGGACAGGGGTCAACTATGGCTACACCTTC,CASSGTGVNYGYTF
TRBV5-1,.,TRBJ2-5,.,TGCGCCAGCAGCTTAGAAGGGGCCACCCCGTACTTC,CASSLEGATPYF
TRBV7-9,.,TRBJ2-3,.,TGTGCCAGCAGCTTAGGACTCAACCCTAGCACAGATACGCAGTATTTT,CASSLGLNPSTDTQYF
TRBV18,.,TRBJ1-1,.,TGTGCCAGCTCCACCCCCCTCGGGAACACTGAAGCTTTCTTT,CASSTPLGNTEAFF
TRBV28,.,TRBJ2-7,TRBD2,TGTGCCAGCAGTTTAGCGGGGGAAATCTACGAGCAGTACTTC,CASSLAGEIYEQYF
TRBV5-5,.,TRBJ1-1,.,TGTGCCAGCAGCTCCACAGGGTACACTGAAGCTTTCTTT,CASSSTGYTEAFF
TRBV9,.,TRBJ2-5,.,TGTGCCAGCAGCGTAGGCGGGACTCGCCAAGAGACCCAGTACTTC,CASSVGGTRQETQYF
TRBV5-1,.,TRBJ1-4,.,TGCGCCAGCAGGCGCACCGCAACTAATGAAAAACTGTTTTTT,CASRRTATNEKLFF
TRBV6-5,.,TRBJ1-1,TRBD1,TGTGCCAGCAGTTACACCGGGGACAGGGACGGCACTGAAGCTTTCTTT,CASSYTGDRDGTEAFF
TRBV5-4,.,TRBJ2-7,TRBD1,TGTGCCAGCAGCGCCCCCGGGACAGGAGCCCTCGAGCAGTACTTC,CASSAPGTGALEQYF